A selection of T cell receptor beta chains follows, all from one sample in a study of cytomegalovirus exposure and HLA in healthy donors. Using immunoSEQ multiplex PCR, the repertoire was profiled, and TCRdb retains in-frame clones only, with some absent. This table has 150,000 to 200,000 clones, 81% appearing once. The material sequenced was PBMCs. These receptors all come from a woman aged 18-35 years in good health and CMV-seronegative. Both conserved end residues are part of each CDR3. The D gene is left open where the match is weak. Only some rows state a clone size, as once, few, many or a class for expanded clones.

D gene: NA
V gene: TRBV9
J gene: TRBJ1-1
clone size: NA
CDR3 DNA: TGTGCCAGCAGCGTAGATCCAGGGTTGGTCGCTGAAGCTTTCTTT
CDR3 protein: CASSVDPGLVAEAFF

D gene: TRBD1
V gene: TRBV25-1
J gene: TRBJ2-5
clone size: NA
CDR3 DNA: TGTGCCAGCAGTCTACTCCAGGGGGACCAAGAGACCCAGTACTTC
CDR3 protein: CASSLLQGDQETQYF

D gene: NA
V gene: TRBV5-1
J gene: TRBJ2-1
clone size: NA
CDR3 DNA: TGCGCCAGCAGAGGGGTCACCTACAATGAGCAGTTCTTC
CDR3 protein: CASRGVTYNEQFF

D gene: TRBD1
V gene: TRBV11-1
J gene: TRBJ2-7
clone size: NA
CDR3 DNA: TGTGCCAGCAGCAAGGGACAGGGGGCGAACGAGCAGTACTTC
CDR3 protein: CASSKGQGANEQYF

D gene: NA
V gene: TRBV28
J gene: TRBJ1-1
clone size: NA
CDR3 DNA: TGTGCCAGCAGTCCCTGGGGCCGAGAGGCTTTCTTT
CDR3 protein: CASSPWGREAFF

D gene: TRBD2
V gene: TRBV9
J gene: TRBJ2-1
clone size: NA
CDR3 DNA: TGTGCCAGCAGCGTACGTAGCGGGAGGCAATACAATGAGCAGTTCTTC
CDR3 protein: CASSVRSGRQYNEQFF

D gene: TRBD1
V gene: TRBV19
J gene: TRBJ1-2
clone size: NA
CDR3 DNA: TGTGCCACCGTTCAGGGGGGCGCGGACTATGGCTACACCTTC
CDR3 protein: CATVQGGADYGYTF

D gene: NA
V gene: TRBV9
J gene: TRBJ1-1
clone size: NA
CDR3 DNA: TGTGCCAGCAGCCAAGGAGTTGTATGGACTGAAGCTTTCTTT
CDR3 protein: CASSQGVVWTEAFF

D gene: NA
V gene: TRBV9
J gene: TRBJ2-7
clone size: few
CDR3 DNA: TGTGCCAGCAGCGTAGGTGCGACAGGCGGGCCCCTGAAACGCTACGAGCAGTACTTC
CDR3 protein: CASSVGATGGPLKRYEQYF

D gene: TRBD1
V gene: TRBV19
J gene: TRBJ1-5
clone size: NA
CDR3 DNA: TGTGCCAGTGCGGACAGGGCCAATCAGCCCCAGCATTTT
CDR3 protein: CASADRANQPQHF

D gene: NA
V gene: TRBV18
J gene: TRBJ1-1
clone size: NA
CDR3 DNA: TGTGCCAGCTCACCGTGGGGGGAGAGCACTGAAGCTTTCTTT
CDR3 protein: CASSPWGESTEAFF

D gene: NA
V gene: TRBV4-1
J gene: TRBJ2-1
clone size: NA
CDR3 DNA: TGCGCCAGCAGCCAAGTGTTCGCAGTTCGGGGAAATGAGCAGTTCTTC
CDR3 protein: CASSQVFAVRGNEQFF

D gene: NA
V gene: TRBV2
J gene: TRBJ1-5
clone size: NA
CDR3 DNA: TGTGCCAGCAGTGAAGTCCAGGGCCATAGCAATCAGCCCCAGCATTTT
CDR3 protein: CASSEVQGHSNQPQHF

D gene: TRBD1
V gene: TRBV5-6
J gene: TRBJ2-7
clone size: once
CDR3 DNA: TGTGCCAGCAACATAGGGACAGGGGGTACCGAGCAGTACTTC
CDR3 protein: CASNIGTGGTEQYF

D gene: NA
V gene: TRBV5-6
J gene: TRBJ2-3
clone size: NA
CDR3 DNA: TGTGCCAGCAGCTTGACAGGGCCAGATACGCAGTATTTT
CDR3 protein: CASSLTGPDTQYF

D gene: NA
V gene: TRBV5-1
J gene: TRBJ1-2
clone size: NA
CDR3 DNA: TGCGCCAGCAGCTCCCGCGGAGGTCCCTATGGCTACACCTTC
CDR3 protein: CASSSRGGPYGYTF

D gene: NA
V gene: TRBV7-9
J gene: TRBJ2-1
clone size: medium-sized
CDR3 DNA: TGTGCCAGCAGGGAGGACAGATCCTACAATGAGCAGTTCTTC
CDR3 protein: CASREDRSYNEQFF

D gene: NA
V gene: TRBV28
J gene: TRBJ1-6
clone size: NA
CDR3 DNA: TGTGCCAGCAGTTTGAGGGCGGGAGGTTCACCCCTCCACTTT
CDR3 protein: CASSLRAGGSPLHF

D gene: NA
V gene: TRBV27
J gene: TRBJ1-5
clone size: NA
CDR3 DNA: TGTGCCAGCAGTCCTAATACAGGGACCAATCAGCCCCAGCATTTT
CDR3 protein: CASSPNTGTNQPQHF

D gene: NA
V gene: TRBV4-1
J gene: TRBJ2-5
clone size: NA
CDR3 DNA: TGCGCCAGCAGCCAAGCCCCCAAGCTCGGCGGAGAGACCCAGTACTTC
CDR3 protein: CASSQAPKLGGETQYF

D gene: TRBD1
V gene: TRBV7-2
J gene: TRBJ1-2
clone size: NA
CDR3 DNA: TGTGCCAGCAGCTACGACAGGGGGACTGGCTACACCTTC
CDR3 protein: CASSYDRGTGYTF

D gene: TRBD1
V gene: TRBV10-3
J gene: TRBJ1-4
clone size: NA
CDR3 DNA: TGTGCCATCAGTGAAGGGGGCAGGGGCGGTGAAAAACTGTTTTTT
CDR3 protein: CAISEGGRGGEKLFF

D gene: NA
V gene: TRBV19
J gene: TRBJ1-2
clone size: NA
CDR3 DNA: TGTGCCAGTAGCGCGGGGACCGCCTGGGGCTACACCTTC
CDR3 protein: CASSAGTAWGYTF

D gene: NA
V gene: TRBV15
J gene: TRBJ2-5
clone size: NA
CDR3 DNA: TGTGCCACCAGCAGAGAAAAAGTCGACGGGGAGACCCAGTACTTC
CDR3 protein: CATSREKVDGETQYF

D gene: TRBD2
V gene: TRBV5-4
J gene: TRBJ2-6
clone size: NA
CDR3 DNA: TGTGCCAGCCGATCTGTAGCGGGAGCCGTCTCTGGGGCCAACGTCCTGACTTTC
CDR3 protein: CASRSVAGAVSGANVLTF

D gene: TRBD1
V gene: TRBV7-2
J gene: TRBJ2-7
clone size: NA
CDR3 DNA: TGTGCCAGCAGCTTAGCAGGGGGCCCCTACGAGCAGTACTTC
CDR3 protein: CASSLAGGPYEQYF

D gene: TRBD1
V gene: TRBV9
J gene: TRBJ2-3
clone size: NA
CDR3 DNA: TGTGCCAGCAGCGTACAGCCGAGTCCCGGGACAGGGGTGGATACGCAGTATTTT
CDR3 protein: CASSVQPSPGTGVDTQYF

D gene: TRBD2
V gene: TRBV27
J gene: TRBJ2-5
clone size: NA
CDR3 DNA: TGTGCCAGCGGACGGACGGGGGGGCTGGGAGAGACCCAGTACTTC
CDR3 protein: CASGRTGGLGETQYF

D gene: NA
V gene: TRBV4-1
J gene: TRBJ2-2
clone size: NA
CDR3 DNA: TGCGCCAGCACCCCAGGGGTAACGAACACCGGGGAGCTGTTTTTT
CDR3 protein: CASTPGVTNTGELFF

D gene: NA
V gene: TRBV7-6
J gene: TRBJ2-1
clone size: once
CDR3 DNA: TGTGCCAGCAGCTTAGTTGCGAATGAGCAGTTCTTC
CDR3 protein: CASSLVANEQFF

D gene: NA
V gene: TRBV18
J gene: TRBJ1-2
clone size: NA
CDR3 DNA: TGTGCCAGCTCACCACCAGCTCGAGGGGGTGGCTACACCTTC
CDR3 protein: CASSPPARGGGYTF

D gene: TRBD1
V gene: TRBV10-3
J gene: TRBJ1-1
clone size: NA
CDR3 DNA: TGTGCCATCAGTGAGAGGGCAGGGGGAAGGACGAACACTGAAGCTTTCTTT
CDR3 protein: CAISERAGGRTNTEAFF

D gene: NA
V gene: TRBV6-1
J gene: TRBJ2-7
clone size: NA
CDR3 DNA: TGTGCCAGCAGGGAGAGCATGACAGGCTACTACGAGCAGTACTTC
CDR3 protein: CASRESMTGYYEQYF

D gene: NA
V gene: TRBV9
J gene: TRBJ2-3
clone size: NA
CDR3 DNA: TGTGCCAGCAGCGTAATCGGTAGCGACCCAGATACGCAGTATTTT
CDR3 protein: CASSVIGSDPDTQYF

D gene: NA
V gene: TRBV28
J gene: TRBJ1-1
clone size: NA
CDR3 DNA: TGTGCCAGCAGTTTAGTACAGCCTCCCTCTCCTAACGCTGAAGCTTTCTTT
CDR3 protein: CASSLVQPPSPNAEAFF

D gene: TRBD2
V gene: TRBV14
J gene: TRBJ2-7
clone size: NA
CDR3 DNA: TGTGCCAGCAGCCAAGATCGGATAGCGGGCTCACCGAACTACGAGCAGTACTTC
CDR3 protein: CASSQDRIAGSPNYEQYF

D gene: TRBD1
V gene: TRBV2
J gene: TRBJ1-1
clone size: once
CDR3 DNA: TGTGCCAGCATGAAGGGGGCCACTGAAGCTTTCTTT
CDR3 protein: CASMKGATEAFF

D gene: NA
V gene: TRBV5-1
J gene: TRBJ1-4
clone size: NA
CDR3 DNA: TGCGCCAGCAGCTTGGCCGGCAGACATAATGAAAAACTGTTTTTT
CDR3 protein: CASSLAGRHNEKLFF

D gene: NA
V gene: TRBV27
J gene: TRBJ2-7
clone size: NA
CDR3 DNA: TGTGCCAGCAGTTCTACCTACGAGCAGTACTTC
CDR3 protein: CASSSTYEQYF

D gene: NA
V gene: TRBV5-1
J gene: TRBJ2-7
clone size: NA
CDR3 DNA: TGCGCCAGCAGCTTGGTTACAACCTACGAGCAGTACTTC
CDR3 protein: CASSLVTTYEQYF

D gene: TRBD1
V gene: TRBV7-9
J gene: TRBJ1-4
clone size: once
CDR3 DNA: TGTGCCAGCAGCGGGGGGACAGGGAATGAAAAACTGTTTTTT
CDR3 protein: CASSGGTGNEKLFF

D gene: NA
V gene: TRBV7-7
J gene: TRBJ2-7
clone size: NA
CDR3 DNA: TGTGCTAGCAGCCTGGACAGAACCTACGAGCAGTACTTC
CDR3 protein: CASSLDRTYEQYF

D gene: NA
V gene: TRBV6-1
J gene: TRBJ2-2
clone size: NA
CDR3 DNA: TGTGCCAGCAGACAACATAACACCGGGGAGCTGTTTTTT
CDR3 protein: CASRQHNTGELFF

D gene: NA
V gene: TRBV29-1
J gene: TRBJ1-5
clone size: NA
CDR3 DNA: TGCAGGCCGGGAGTTAGCAATCAGCCCCAGCATTTT
CDR3 protein: CRPGVSNQPQHF

D gene: NA
V gene: TRBV19
J gene: TRBJ2-2
clone size: NA
CDR3 DNA: TGTGCCAGTGGAGGTTACGATTACGACGCGAACACCGGGGAGCTGTTTTTT
CDR3 protein: CASGGYDYDANTGELFF

D gene: TRBD1
V gene: TRBV12-5
J gene: TRBJ1-2
clone size: NA
CDR3 DNA: TGTGCTAGTGGGGCAGGGACAGCTAACTATGGCTACACCTTC
CDR3 protein: CASGAGTANYGYTF